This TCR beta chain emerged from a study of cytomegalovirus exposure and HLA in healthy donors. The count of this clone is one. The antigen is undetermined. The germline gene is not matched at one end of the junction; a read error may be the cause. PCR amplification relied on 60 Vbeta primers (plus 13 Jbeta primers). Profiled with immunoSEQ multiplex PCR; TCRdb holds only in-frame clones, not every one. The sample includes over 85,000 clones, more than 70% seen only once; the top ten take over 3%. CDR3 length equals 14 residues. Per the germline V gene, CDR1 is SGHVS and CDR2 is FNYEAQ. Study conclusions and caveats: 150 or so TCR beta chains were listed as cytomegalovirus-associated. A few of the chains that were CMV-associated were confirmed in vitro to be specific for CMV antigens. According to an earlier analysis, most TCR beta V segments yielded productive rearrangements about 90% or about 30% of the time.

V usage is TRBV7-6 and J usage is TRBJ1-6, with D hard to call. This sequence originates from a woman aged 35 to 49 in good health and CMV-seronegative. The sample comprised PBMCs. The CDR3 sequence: CASSLENIGSPLNF. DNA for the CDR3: TGTGCCAGCAGCTTAGAAAACATCGGGTCACCCCTCAACTTT.